This TCR beta chain stems from a study of OX40 agonist ivuxolimab in advanced cancers. Across the study: Treatment of patients was with ivuxolimab, an agonistic anti-OX40 (CD134) antibody.

Broader study findings: Certain nonresponding patients likewise had low normalized T-cell clonal expansion. Near-lowest levels of clonal expansion characterized partial responders at 0.1-3.0 mg/kg.

Notes on this clone: Its target is unknown.

Patients with a history of autoimmune disease or on systemic immunosuppression were excluded. Clones were sequenced by immunoSEQ multiplex PCR, and TCRdb holds only the in-frame ones, with some missing. In the table there are tens of thousands of clones, around 80% of which are singletons. Specimen: CD4+ or CD8+ T cells sorted from blood, collected in a trial of the OX40 agonist ivuxolimab. This receptor was identified in an adult with an advanced solid tumor such as melanoma, head and neck, liver or kidney cancer.

The CDR3 reads CASSQDLSGPLSGELFF. In nucleotides, the CDR3 is TGTGCCAGCAGCCAAGATTTGAGCGGGCCCTTATCCGGGGAGCTGTTTTTT. This chain links TRBV4-2 with TRBJ2-2, with D possibly matching TRBD2 (6 bases). V lost 0 bases to trimming and J lost 6 bases, with 17 bases between them. The germline CDR1 and CDR2 sequences are LGHNA and YNFKEQ. The CDR3 consists of 17 residues.